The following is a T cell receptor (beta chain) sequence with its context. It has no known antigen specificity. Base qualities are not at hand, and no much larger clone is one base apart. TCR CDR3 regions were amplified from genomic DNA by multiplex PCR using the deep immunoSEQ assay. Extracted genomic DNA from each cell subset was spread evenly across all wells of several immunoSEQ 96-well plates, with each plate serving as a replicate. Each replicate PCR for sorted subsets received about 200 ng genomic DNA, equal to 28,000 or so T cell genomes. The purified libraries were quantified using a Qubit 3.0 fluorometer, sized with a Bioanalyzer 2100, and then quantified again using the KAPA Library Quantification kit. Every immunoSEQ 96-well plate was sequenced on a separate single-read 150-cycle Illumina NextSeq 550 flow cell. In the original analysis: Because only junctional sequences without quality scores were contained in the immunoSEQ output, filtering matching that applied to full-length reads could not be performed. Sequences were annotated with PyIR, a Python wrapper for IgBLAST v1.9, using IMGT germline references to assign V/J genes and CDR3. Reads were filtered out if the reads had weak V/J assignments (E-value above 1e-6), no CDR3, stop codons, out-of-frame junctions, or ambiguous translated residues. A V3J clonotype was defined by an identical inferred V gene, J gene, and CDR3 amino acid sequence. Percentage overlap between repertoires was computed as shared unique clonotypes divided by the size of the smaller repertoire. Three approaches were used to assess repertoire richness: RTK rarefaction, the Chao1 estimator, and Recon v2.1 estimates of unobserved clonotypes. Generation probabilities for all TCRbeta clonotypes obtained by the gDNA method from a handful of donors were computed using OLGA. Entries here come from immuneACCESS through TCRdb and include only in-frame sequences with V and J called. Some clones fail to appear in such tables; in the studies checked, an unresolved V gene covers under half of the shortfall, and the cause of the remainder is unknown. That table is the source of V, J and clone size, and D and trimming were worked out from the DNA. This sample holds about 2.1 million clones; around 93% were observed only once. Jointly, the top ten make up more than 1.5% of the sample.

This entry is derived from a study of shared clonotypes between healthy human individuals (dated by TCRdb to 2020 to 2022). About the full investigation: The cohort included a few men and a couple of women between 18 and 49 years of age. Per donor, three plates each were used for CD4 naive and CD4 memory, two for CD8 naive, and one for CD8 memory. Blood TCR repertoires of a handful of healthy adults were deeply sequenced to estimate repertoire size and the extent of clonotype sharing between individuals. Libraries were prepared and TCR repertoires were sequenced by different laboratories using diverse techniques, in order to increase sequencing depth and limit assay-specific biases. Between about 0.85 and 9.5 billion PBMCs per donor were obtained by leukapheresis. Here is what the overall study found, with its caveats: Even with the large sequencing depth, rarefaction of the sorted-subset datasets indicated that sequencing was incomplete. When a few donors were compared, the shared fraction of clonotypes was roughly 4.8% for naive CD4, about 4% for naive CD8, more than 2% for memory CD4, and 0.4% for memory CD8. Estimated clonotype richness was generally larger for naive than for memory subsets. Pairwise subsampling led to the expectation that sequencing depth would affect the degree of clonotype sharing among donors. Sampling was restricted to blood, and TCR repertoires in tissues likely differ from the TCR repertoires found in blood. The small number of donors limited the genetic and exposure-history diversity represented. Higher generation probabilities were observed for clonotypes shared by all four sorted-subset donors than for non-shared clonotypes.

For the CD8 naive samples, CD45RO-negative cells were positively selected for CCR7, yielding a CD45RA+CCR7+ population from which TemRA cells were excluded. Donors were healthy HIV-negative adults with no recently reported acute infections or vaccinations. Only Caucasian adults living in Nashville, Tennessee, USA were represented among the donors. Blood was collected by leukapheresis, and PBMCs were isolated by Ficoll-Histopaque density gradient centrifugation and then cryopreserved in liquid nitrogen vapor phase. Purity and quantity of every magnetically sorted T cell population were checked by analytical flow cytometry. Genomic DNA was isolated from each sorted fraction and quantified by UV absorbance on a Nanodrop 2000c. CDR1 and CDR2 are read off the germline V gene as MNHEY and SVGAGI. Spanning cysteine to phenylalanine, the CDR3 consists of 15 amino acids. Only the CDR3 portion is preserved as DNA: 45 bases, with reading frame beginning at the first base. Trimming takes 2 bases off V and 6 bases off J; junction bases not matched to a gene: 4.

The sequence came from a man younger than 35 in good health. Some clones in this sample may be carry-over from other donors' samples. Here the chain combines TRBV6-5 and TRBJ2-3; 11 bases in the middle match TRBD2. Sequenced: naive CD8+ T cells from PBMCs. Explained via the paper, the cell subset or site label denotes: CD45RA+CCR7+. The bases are TGTGCCAGCAGTTACGGGACTAGCGGTGGTGATACGCAGTATTTT. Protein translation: CASSYGTSGGDTQYF.